The 20 T cell receptor beta chains given below trace back to one sample, sequenced in a study of response to subunit inactivated influenza vaccine. TCRdb re-called the RT-PCR reads through MiXCR, storing one row per CDR3 protein. In the table there are 300,000 to 350,000 distinct CDR3 sequences, around 22% of which are singletons. This specimen consisted of PBMCs from blood, obtained less than 22 months after vaccination. The receptors shown here come from a man aged 50 to 69 who received an inactivated influenza vaccine.

This clonotype was seen a few times. This chain connects TRBV18 to TRBJ1-1; D might be TRBD1 (6 bases). V was clipped by 3 bases and J by 0 bases, with 14 bases between them. CDR3 length equals 16 residues. Germline CDR1 reads KGHSH; CDR2 reads LQKENI. CDR3 in amino acids: CASSPIRQALNTEAFF. CDR3 nucleotides: TGTGCCAGCTCACCTATACGACAGGCCTTGAACACTGAAGCTTTCTTT.

The genes are TRBV3-1 and TRBJ1-1, with TRBD1 matching 7 bases. Germline CDR1 reads LGHDT; CDR2 reads YNNKEL (reference sequence). CDR3 length equals 14 residues. Trimming at V came to 5 bases and at J to 1 base, leaving 4 bases not matched to a gene. The CDR3 here is CASSTGTENTEAFF. The CDR3 DNA reads as TGTGCCAGCAGCACAGGGACAGAGAACACTGAAGCTTTCTTT.

The rearrangement joins TRBV6-2 or TRBV6-3 to TRBJ2-7; D ambiguous. CDR1 is MNHEY and CDR2 is SVGEGT in the germline V gene. With 5 bases removed from V and 6 bases from J, the gap between germline ends came to 11 bases. The CDR3 has 12 amino acids. The CDR3 DNA is TGTGCCAGCAGTCACAGTCCGAGCGAGCAGTACTTC. The encoded protein is CASSHSPSEQYF.

The chain is built from TRBV19 and TRBJ1-2; no clear D gene. Germline assignment: CDR1 LNHDA and CDR2 SQIVND (reference sequence). This CDR3 comprises 13 residues. V gave up 2 bases and J gave up 3 bases, with 7 bases separating them. The CDR3 nucleotides read TGTGCCAGTAGTATAACGGGCGACTATGGCTACACCTTC. Translation gives CASSITGDYGYTF. Variable domain in full (rest from reference TRBV19 and TRBJ1-2): DGGITQSPKYLFRKEGQNVTLSCEQNLNHDAMYWYRQDPGQGLRLIYYSQIVNDFQKGDIAEGYSVSREKKESFPLTVTSAQKNPTAFYLCASSITGDYGYTFGSGTRLTVV.

The V call is TRBV28, the J call TRBJ1-1, with 7 bases fitting TRBD1. CDR3 length: 11 amino acids. CDR1 and CDR2 from the germline V gene are MDHEN and SYDVKM. The V segment lost 6 bases and the J segment 12 bases; nucleotides outside the gene matches: 7. Here the CDR3 reads CASRATGISFF. Written as DNA, the CDR3 is TGTGCCAGCAGGGCGACAGGGATATCTTTCTTT. Full variable domain (rest looked up from reference TRBV28 and TRBJ1-1): DVKVTQSSRYLVKRTGEKVFLECVQDMDHENMFWYRQDPGLGLRLIYFSYDVKMKEKGDIPEGYSVSREKKERFSLILESASTNQTSMYLCASRATGISFFGQGTRLTVV.

This clonotype has more than one count but fewer than ten. V is TRBV20-1 and J is TRBJ1-1; the D is unclear. Trimming removed 0 bases from V and 1 base from J, with 9 bases in between. Germline-derived CDR1 and CDR2 are DFQATT and SNEGSKA (reference sequence). The CDR3 runs 14 residues. CDR3 sequence (DNA): TGCAGTGCTAGAGATATTGCGAGGAACACTGAAGCTTTCTTT. It encodes CSARDIARNTEAFF.

The rearrangement uses TRBV21-1 and TRBJ2-5; TRBD2 reflects the table's D call only, with no check against the DNA. TRBV21-1 is described as a pseudogene. The CDR3 has 16 amino acids. This chain's CDR3 is CASSKVTSGGEETQYF. The CDR3 DNA reads as TGTGCCAGCAGCAAAGTGACTAGCGGGGGGGAAGAGACCCAGTACTTC.

The V gene is TRBV10-3, the J gene TRBJ1-4; D is unresolved. With 4 bases removed from V and 7 bases from J, the gap between germline ends came to 4 bases. The CDR3 extends over 11 amino acids. In germline, CDR1 is ENHRY, CDR2 SYGVKD. CDR3: CAISAGEKLFF. In DNA form, the CDR3 reads TGTGCCATCAGTGCAGGTGAAAAACTGTTTTTT.

The V and J genes are TRBV20-1 and TRBJ1-6, with 8 bases fitting TRBD1. The CDR3 spans 19 residues. Germline trimming cut 0 bases from V and 7 bases from J; bases unmatched to any gene: 17. Looked up from germline, CDR1 is DFQATT and CDR2 is SNEGSKA (reference sequence). Here the CDR3 reads CSARDRPGRGLVRNSPLHF. Here the CDR3 DNA reads TGCAGTGCTAGAGATCGCCCCGGCAGGGGGCTAGTCCGGAATTCACCCCTCCACTTT.

This clonotype was counted ten times or more. J is TRBJ1-2 and V is TRBV18, with 7 bases aligning to TRBD1. The CDR3 runs to 13 residues. After removal of 6 bases from V and 5 bases from J, the junction contained 6 bases not matched to a gene. Germline CDR1 KGHSH, CDR2 LQKENI. In nucleotides, the CDR3 is TGTGCCAGCTCGTTAGACAGGGAATATGGCTACACCTTC. Translation gives CASSLDREYGYTF.

V is TRBV7-2 and J is TRBJ1-6; D not certain. Germline-derived CDR1 and CDR2 are SGHTA and FQGNSA. The V gene lost 3 bases and the J gene lost 0 bases, with 12 bases spanning the gap. This CDR3 has 17 amino acids. The CDR3 spells CASSFTATSSYNSPLHF. The CDR3 bases are TGTGCCAGCAGCTTTACAGCTACGAGCTCCTATAATTCACCCCTCCACTTT. Combining the CDR3 with reference TRBV7-2 and TRBJ1-6 gives the whole variable domain GAGVSQSPSNKVTEKGKDVELRCDPISGHTALYWYRQSLGQGLEFLIYFQGNSAPDKSGLPSDRFSAERTGGSVSTLTIQRTQQEDSAVYLCASSFTATSSYNSPLHFGNGTRLTVT.

The gene calls are TRBV27 and TRBJ2-1; 7 nucleotides agree with TRBD2. V was pared by 5 bases and J by 0 bases, with 10 bases of the junction left unmatched. The CDR3 runs 17 residues. Germline CDR1 MNHEY, CDR2 SMNVEV (reference sequence). This CDR3 is CASSPLRWGGSYNEQFF. DNA of the CDR3: TGTGCCAGCAGTCCCCTCCGGTGGGGGGGCTCCTACAATGAGCAGTTCTTC.

The chain links TRBV7-2 to TRBJ1-3; D is perhaps TRBD1 (5 bases). This CDR3 spans 16 amino acids. The germline CDR1 and CDR2 sequences are SGHTA and FQGNSA. The V and J ends lost 5 bases and 4 bases respectively, with 18 bases between them. CDR3 in DNA: TGTGCCAGCAGCCGCCCATTCGGCAGGGCGGGAAACACCATATATTTT. Protein product: CASSRPFGRAGNTIYF.

This clonotype was counted between two and nine times. J is TRBJ2-3 and V is TRBV6-5; possibly TRBD2 for D (5 bases). Trimming removed 4 bases at V and 3 bases at J, with 11 bases between. This CDR3 has 14 amino acids. CDR1 and CDR2 from the germline V gene are MNHEY and SVGAGI. CDR3 nucleotide sequence: TGTGCCAGCAGTTCTCCGGGAAGAACAGATACGCAGTATTTT. Translation gives CASSSPGRTDTQYF.

The V gene is TRBV4-2, the J gene TRBJ1-2; TRBD1 agrees at 10 bases. Germline assignment: CDR1 LGHNA and CDR2 YNFKEQ. There are 15 residues in the CDR3. Trimming cost V 5 bases and J 5 bases; bases outside gene matches: 8. This chain's CDR3 is CASSGNDRGLYGYTF. The DNA for the CDR3 is TGTGCCAGCAGCGGGAATGACAGGGGGCTTTATGGCTACACCTTC.

The V and J genes are TRBV28 and TRBJ1-2; no definite D call. Trimming removed 5 bases from V and 0 bases from J, with 10 bases in between. Germline CDR1 is MDHEN and CDR2 is SYDVKM. This CDR3 comprises 14 residues. The CDR3 spells CASSGVGANYGYTF. The CDR3 nucleotides read TGTGCCAGCAGTGGGGTTGGCGCTAACTATGGCTACACCTTC.

This clonotype was seen more than once but under ten times. The J gene is TRBJ1-4, the V gene TRBV6-5; D possibly corresponds to TRBD1 (5 bases). The CDR3 totals 15 residues. Trimming removed 0 bases from V and 3 bases from J, with 8 bases in between. Germline V CDR1 and CDR2: MNHEY, SVGAGI. CDR3 in amino acids: CASSYSGRANEKLFF. The DNA of the CDR3 is TGTGCCAGCAGTTACTCGGGACGAGCTAATGAAAAACTGTTTTTT.

V gene TRBV27 combines with J gene TRBJ2-5; a possible D gene is TRBD2 (6 bases). CDR1 MNHEY and CDR2 SMNVEV come from the germline V gene (reference sequence). V was pared by 8 bases and J by 9 bases, with 19 bases between. The CDR3 is 13 residues long. CDR3 coding DNA: TGTGCCAGCGGGTCTCGGGAGCTCTTCCCCCAGTACTTC. This codes for CASGSRELFPQYF.

V is TRBV9 and J is TRBJ2-1; no definite D call. The germline gives CDR1 SGDLS, CDR2 YYNGEE. CDR3 length: 16 amino acids. Trimming took off 0 bases at V and 0 bases at J, with 10 bases between the two ends. The CDR3 sequence: CASSVGSSSSYNEQFF. The CDR3 DNA reads TGTGCCAGCAGCGTAGGATCCAGCAGCTCCTACAATGAGCAGTTCTTC.

The chain carries TRBV6-5 and TRBJ1-3; 9 nucleotides align to TRBD1. Per germline, CDR1 MNHEY and CDR2 SVGAGI. With V trimmed by 2 bases and J by 0 bases, 5 bases remained unmatched. The CDR3 loop spans 17 amino acids. The CDR3 sequence is CASSYGTGPSSGNTIYF. The CDR3 DNA is TGTGCCAGCAGTTACGGGACAGGGCCGAGCTCTGGAAACACCATATATTTT.